The clone carrying this TCR beta chain turned up a few times. Its antigen is currently unknown. Germline CDR1 is SGHTA and CDR2 is FQGNSA. After removal of 5 bases from V and 2 bases from J, the junction contained 5 bases not matched to a gene. This CDR3 spans 14 amino acids. Time point defined: persistent/refractory GD, antithyroid drugs over 5 years with positive TRAb. Making the TCR library involved RNA that had been extracted from PBMCs. HTBI primers from iRepertoire and Arm-PCR of CDR3 regions yielded the TCR beta libraries. TCRdb re-called the multiplex PCR reads through MiXCR, storing one row per CDR3 protein. There are 400,000 to 500,000 distinct CDR3 sequences in the sample; 20% to 25% occur only once, and roughly 6.9% lies in the top ten. The source of the sample is a study of regulatory T cells in long-lasting Graves disease. General study findings and limits: The study found persistent patients shared more public clonotypes (roughly 3,000) than new patients (nearly 1,000).

The rearrangement joins TRBV7-2 to TRBJ2-5, with 7 bases aligning to TRBD1. The sequencing here drew on peripheral blood mononuclear cells (PBMCs), taken when the disease was refractory, from a patient treated with antithyroid drugs. This TCR was sampled from a female donor with Graves disease. The CDR3 is CASSRQTGQETQYF. The CDR3 DNA reads as TGTGCCAGCAGCCGCCAGACAGGGCAAGAGACCCAGTACTTC.